This paragraph covers one T cell receptor beta chain sequence. These data originate in a study of T cell changes during pregnancy in multiple sclerosis. Method: immunoSEQ multiplex PCR; TCRdb's copy keeps in-frame clones and lacks some. The sample consists of over 8,000 clones, more than 75% of them appearing once. Trimming removed 4 bases from V and 2 bases from J, with 23 bases in between. The CDR3 has 19 residues. Germline CDR1 and CDR2: SEHNR and FQNEAQ (reference sequence). This chain connects TRBV7-9 to TRBJ2-2, with D maybe TRBD1 (6 bases). The sequence was collected from a female donor in good health, enrolled as a control in a pregnancy study. Sequencing was performed on CD8+ T cells from peripheral blood mononuclear cells, taken in the first trimester of pregnancy. Here the CDR3 reads CASSSIFPTKDRNTGELFF. The CDR3 region has the DNA TGTGCCAGCAGCTCGATATTCCCCACTAAGGACAGAAACACCGGGGAGCTGTTTTTT.